These T cell receptor beta chains were read from a single sample in a study of shared clonotypes between healthy human individuals. Method: immunoSEQ multiplex PCR; TCRdb's copy keeps in-frame clones and lacks some. The profile shows a few hundred thousand clones, around three quarters of them singletons. Specimen: PBMCs. Receptors originate from a woman between 40 and 50 years old in good health. Some clones in this sample may be carry-over from other donors' samples. CDR3s include the opening cysteine and the closing phenylalanine or tryptophan. Each record gives: J gene, V gene, D gene, clone size, CDR3 protein, CDR3 DNA. The D gene is left open where the match is weak. Size values are once, few and many counts, or a class for expanded clones, and some rows have none.

j_call: TRBJ2-2; v_call: TRBV6-1; d_call: TRBD2; clone_size: -; cdr3_aa: CASSGAAGADTGELFF; cdr3_nt: TGTGCCAGCAGTGGGGCAGCGGGAGCCGACACCGGGGAGCTGTTTTTT
j_call: TRBJ1-5; v_call: TRBV28; d_call: -; clone_size: -; cdr3_aa: CASNLQRGSNQPQHF; cdr3_nt: TGTGCCAGCAATCTCCAGCGCGGTAGCAATCAGCCCCAGCATTTT
j_call: TRBJ2-5; v_call: TRBV29-1; d_call: TRBD2; clone_size: -; cdr3_aa: CSFGTSVQETQYF; cdr3_nt: TGCAGCTTCGGGACTAGCGTACAAGAGACCCAGTACTTC
j_call: TRBJ2-7; v_call: TRBV5-1; d_call: TRBD2; clone_size: -; cdr3_aa: CASSLQAGVNYEQYF; cdr3_nt: TGCGCCAGCAGCTTGCAAGCGGGAGTTAACTACGAGCAGTACTTC
j_call: TRBJ1-1; v_call: TRBV4-2; d_call: -; clone_size: -; cdr3_aa: CAGSQERGMNTEAFF; cdr3_nt: TGTGCCGGCAGCCAAGAAAGGGGGATGAACACTGAAGCTTTCTTT
j_call: TRBJ2-5; v_call: TRBV9; d_call: -; clone_size: -; cdr3_aa: CASSSGLPETQYF; cdr3_nt: TGTGCCAGCAGCTCCGGACTACCAGAGACCCAGTACTTC
j_call: TRBJ2-7; v_call: TRBV11-3; d_call: TRBD2; clone_size: -; cdr3_aa: CASSRGTSGSYEQYF; cdr3_nt: TGTGCCAGCAGTCGAGGGACTAGCGGCTCCTACGAGCAGTACTTC
j_call: TRBJ1-5; v_call: TRBV6-6; d_call: TRBD1; clone_size: -; cdr3_aa: CASRFDREDQPQHF; cdr3_nt: TGTGCCAGCAGATTCGACAGGGAGGATCAGCCCCAGCATTTT
j_call: TRBJ2-1; v_call: TRBV6-4; d_call: TRBD1; clone_size: -; cdr3_aa: CATGQGDNEQFF; cdr3_nt: TGTGCCACCGGACAGGGGGACAATGAGCAGTTCTTC
j_call: TRBJ2-1; v_call: TRBV18; d_call: -; clone_size: -; cdr3_aa: CASSPTARDEQFF; cdr3_nt: TGTGCCAGCTCACCGACAGCCAGAGATGAGCAGTTCTTC
j_call: TRBJ1-2; v_call: TRBV5-5; d_call: -; clone_size: -; cdr3_aa: CASSPVDRIYGYTF; cdr3_nt: TGTGCCAGCAGCCCCGTCGACAGGATCTATGGCTACACCTTC
j_call: TRBJ2-7; v_call: TRBV7-4; d_call: TRBD2; clone_size: -; cdr3_aa: CASSLRTSGMFYEQYF; cdr3_nt: TGTGCCAGCAGCCTCCGGACTAGCGGGATGTTCTACGAGCAGTACTTC
j_call: TRBJ1-2; v_call: TRBV18; d_call: TRBD1; clone_size: -; cdr3_aa: CASSPPSGQGYGYTF; cdr3_nt: TGTGCCAGCTCACCACCGTCTGGACAGGGGTACGGCTACACCTTC
j_call: TRBJ1-3; v_call: TRBV7-2; d_call: -; clone_size: -; cdr3_aa: CASSWTSGNTIYF; cdr3_nt: TGTGCCAGCAGCTGGACAAGTGGAAACACCATATATTTT
j_call: TRBJ1-2; v_call: TRBV19; d_call: -; clone_size: many; cdr3_aa: CASSIDPEEGYYGYTF; cdr3_nt: TGTGCCAGTAGTATAGATCCCGAGGAGGGGTACTATGGCTACACCTTC
j_call: TRBJ2-7; v_call: TRBV30; d_call: -; clone_size: -; cdr3_aa: CAWSEVYEQYF; cdr3_nt: TGTGCCTGGAGTGAGGTGTACGAGCAGTACTTC
j_call: TRBJ1-1; v_call: TRBV9; d_call: -; clone_size: -; cdr3_aa: CASSNRPGTEAFF; cdr3_nt: TGTGCCAGCAGCAACCGCCCCGGCACTGAAGCTTTCTTT
j_call: TRBJ2-2; v_call: TRBV28; d_call: -; clone_size: -; cdr3_aa: CASSRGLRPSGELFF; cdr3_nt: TGTGCCAGTAGTCGAGGTCTTCGGCCCTCCGGGGAGCTGTTTTTT
j_call: TRBJ1-3; v_call: TRBV27; d_call: -; clone_size: -; cdr3_aa: CASSPDRGSGNTIYF; cdr3_nt: TGTGCCAGCAGTCCCGACAGAGGCTCTGGAAACACCATATATTTT
j_call: TRBJ2-3; v_call: TRBV4-2; d_call: TRBD2; clone_size: -; cdr3_aa: CASSHRAGLALDTQYF; cdr3_nt: TGTGCCAGCAGCCACCGAGCCGGACTAGCGTTGGATACGCAGTATTTT
j_call: TRBJ1-2; v_call: TRBV6-5; d_call: -; clone_size: -; cdr3_aa: CASTPGIGFSYGYTF; cdr3_nt: TGTGCCAGCACCCCAGGGATAGGTTTTAGCTATGGCTACACCTTC
j_call: TRBJ2-1; v_call: TRBV4-2; d_call: TRBD2; clone_size: -; cdr3_aa: CASSQEAGGEQFF; cdr3_nt: TGTGCCAGCAGCCAGGAAGCGGGAGGGGAGCAGTTCTTC